The 23 T cell receptor beta chains presented below share a single source sample, sequenced in a study of CD8+ T cells in alopecia areata. Treatment reported: oral pan-JAK inhibitor, 5-10 mg twice daily. RNA was extracted and reverse transcribed into cDNA as the sequencing template. Measured with immunoSEQ multiplex PCR; TCRdb has only the in-frame clones, and not every one. The sample includes approximately 150,000 clones, about 54% of them seen just once. Sequenced here: CD4+ T cells sorted from blood, sampled at approximately week 60, from a patient treated with tofacitinib. These receptor sequences come from a human donor with alopecia areata.

The chain joins TRBV29-1 to TRBJ1-1; perhaps TRBD1 as D (5 bases). Trimming left V 4 bases short and J 4 bases short, with 10 bases between. The CDR3 has 12 amino acids. Per germline, CDR1 SQVTM and CDR2 ANQGSEA. The CDR3 coding sequence is TGCAGCGTTGCATCCGGGGCCACTGAAGCTTTCTTT. As protein: CSVASGATEAFF. The full variable domain, rest sourced from reference TRBV29-1 and TRBJ1-1, is SAVISQKPSRDICQRGTSLTIQCQVDSQVTMMFWYRQQPGQSLTLIATANQGSEATYESGFVIDKFPISRPNLTFSTLTVSNMSPEDSSIYLCSVASGATEAFFGQGTRLTVV.

This clone has a single count. This chain uses TRBV7-9 with TRBJ2-7; D may be TRBD1 (5 bases). Per germline, CDR1 SEHNR and CDR2 FQNEAQ (reference sequence). The V end lost 7 bases, the J end lost 10 bases, and 23 bases lay between the germline ends. The CDR3 is 14 residues long. The CDR3 loop is CASTQDAFQGRQYF. The CDR3 DNA follows: TGTGCCAGCACCCAGGACGCTTTCCAGGGAAGACAGTACTTC.

Of note for this clone: A read error may produce the germline difference seen at one junction end. This rearrangement joins TRBV7-7 to TRBJ2-3; D may be TRBD2 (6 bases). The length of the CDR3 is 15 residues. Germline CDR1 SSHAT, CDR2 FNYEAQ (reference sequence). Written as DNA, the CDR3 is TGTGCTAGCAGCCCCGGGACTTATAGCACAGATACGCAGTATTTT. Its protein product is CASSPGTYSTDTQYF.

The chain is built from TRBV5-6 and TRBJ2-7; 8 nucleotides match TRBD2. Germline loops: CDR1 SGHDT, CDR2 YYEEEE. The V gene end was trimmed by 7 bases and the J gene end by 2 bases; junction bases not matched to a gene: 2. The CDR3 sequence is 12 residues long. This CDR3 is CASRGGTYEQYF. The DNA for the CDR3 is TGTGCCAGCCGGGGGGGCACCTACGAGCAGTACTTC.

The CDR3 DNA is TGTGCCAGCAGCGTAGAGATCCTGACAGATACGCAGTATTTT. Its protein product is CASSVEILTDTQYF. The chain employs TRBV9 and TRBJ2-3; D remains unclear. CDR1 and CDR2 from the germline V gene are SGDLS and YYNGEE. V lost 0 bases and J 3 bases, leaving 8 bases between the germline ends. This CDR3 contains 14 residues.

The chain has TRBV6-5 and TRBJ2-7; either TRBD1 or TRBD2 may fit D (6 bases each). Trimming removed 9 bases from V and 0 bases from J, with 12 bases in between. CDR1 and CDR2 (germline): MNHEY, SVGAGI. The length of the CDR3 is 13 residues. The CDR3 protein is CASSGGRSYEQYF. DNA of the CDR3: TGTGCCAGTTCCGGGGGCCGCTCCTACGAGCAGTACTTC.

Concerning this clone: Sequence at one end of the junction differs from germline and may be a read error. The chain recombines TRBV7-7 with TRBJ2-7; a possible D gene is TRBD1 (5 bases). The CDR3 is 14 amino acids. Germline V lookup: CDR1 SSHAT, CDR2 FNYEAQ (reference sequence). The CDR3 DNA follows: TGTGCTAGCAGCTTAAATCCGGCGACAGACGAGCAGTACTTC. Protein: CASSLNPATDEQYF.

The chain carries TRBV7-9 and TRBJ2-6; either TRBD1 or TRBD2 may supply D (6 bases each). The CDR3 runs 19 residues. V lost 1 base and J lost 1, with 17 bases in between. In germline, CDR1 is SEHNR, CDR2 FQNEAQ (reference sequence). The CDR3 loop is CASSLGLGGPSSGANVLTF. In nucleotides, the CDR3 is TGTGCCAGCAGCTTAGGACTAGGGGGGCCTTCTTCTGGGGCCAACGTCCTGACTTTC.

The chain combines TRBV15 with TRBJ2-7; D is uncertain. The germline CDR1 and CDR2 sequences are LNHNV and YYDKDF (reference sequence). CDR3 length: 14 residues. Trimming took off 0 bases at V and 4 bases at J, with 10 bases between the two ends. CDR3 DNA: TGTGCCACCAGCAGAGATTTAGTCGGGTACGAGCAGTACTTC. Its protein product is CATSRDLVGYEQYF.

The chain employs TRBV25-1 and TRBJ2-5; no reliable D call. V was shortened by 0 bases and J by 1 base, with 3 bases between the two germline ends. The CDR3 spans 13 residues. CDR1 and CDR2 (germline): MGHDK, SYGVNS. Here the CDR3 DNA reads TGTGCCAGCAGTGAATACACCCAAGAGACCCAGTACTTC. The encoded protein is CASSEYTQETQYF.

The J gene is TRBJ2-5, the V gene TRBV7-3; a possible D gene is TRBD2 (6 bases). Trimming cost V 1 base and J 1 base, with 7 bases left between them. Looked up from germline, CDR1 is SGHTA and CDR2 is FQGTGA. The CDR3 totals 14 residues. In nucleotides, the CDR3 is TGTGCCAGCAGCTTAAGCGGGGTCCAAGAGACCCAGTACTTC. Translated, it gives CASSLSGVQETQYF.

The V and J genes are TRBV5-1 and TRBJ2-4; the match to TRBD1 covers 8 bases. Trimming at V came to 4 bases and at J to 5 bases, leaving 2 bases not matched to a gene. Germline values: CDR1 SGHRS, CDR2 YFSETQ. There are 13 residues in the CDR3. The CDR3 loop reads CASSRGQENIQYF. The CDR3 nucleotides read TGCGCCAGCAGCCGGGGACAGGAAAACATTCAGTACTTC.

The chain combines TRBV18 with TRBJ2-7; a weak D match, TRBD2 (5 bases). The germline V gene encodes CDR1 KGHSH and CDR2 LQKENI. The CDR3 has 13 amino acids. Trimming took off 3 bases at V and 3 bases at J, with 9 bases between the two ends. This CDR3 is CASSPHRDYEQYF. The CDR3, as DNA: TGTGCCAGCTCACCGCACCGGGACTACGAGCAGTACTTC.

This rearrangement joins TRBV2 to TRBJ1-1, with a weak D call TRBD1 (6 bases). The ends were cut back, 5 bases at V and 0 bases at J, with 10 bases in the middle. Germline V CDR1 and CDR2: SNHLY, FYNNEI. This CDR3 has 14 amino acids. CDR3 loop: CASSPGGMNTEAFF. For the CDR3, the DNA is TGTGCCAGCAGTCCCGGGGGCATGAACACTGAAGCTTTCTTT.

The chain combines TRBV7-9 with TRBJ2-5, with D unresolved. CDR1 is SEHNR, CDR2 FQNEAQ, per germline (reference sequence). Trimming cost V 7 bases and J 4 bases, with 7 bases left between them. CDR3 length: 11 residues. Written as DNA, the CDR3 is TGTGCCAGCAAAATTGTAGAGACCCAGTACTTC. Translated: CASKIVETQYF.

The chain uses TRBV18 and TRBJ1-2; D is perhaps TRBD1 (6 bases). There are 14 residues in the CDR3. The ends were cut back, 2 bases at V and 4 bases at J, with 11 bases in the middle. Germline CDR1 and CDR2: KGHSH and LQKENI. The DNA for the CDR3 is TGTGCCAGCTCACCAAGACAGGATGGCTATGGCTACACCTTC. Its protein is CASSPRQDGYGYTF.

This sequence joins TRBV2 and TRBJ1-5; D ambiguous. The length of the CDR3 is 15 residues. V lost 7 bases to trimming and J lost 2 bases, with 15 bases between them. Germline V gene lookup returns CDR1 SNHLY and CDR2 FYNNEI. The CDR3 nucleotides are TGTGCCAGCACCCCAGAGTATTTGGGCAATCAGCCCCAGCATTTT. Protein sequence: CASTPEYLGNQPQHF.

The J gene is TRBJ1-1, the V gene TRBV7-9; D gene ambiguous. V was shortened by 5 bases and J by 1 base, with 5 bases between the two germline ends. CDR3 length: 12 amino acids. The germline CDR1 and CDR2 sequences are SEHNR and FQNEAQ (reference sequence). CDR3 protein: CASSPKNTEAFF. In DNA, the CDR3 is TGTGCCAGCAGCCCAAAGAACACTGAAGCTTTCTTT.

The V call is TRBV30, the J call TRBJ2-3; 11 bases line up with TRBD1. The CDR3 length is 15 residues. Germline assignment: CDR1 GTSNPN and CDR2 SVGIG (reference sequence). Germline trimming cut 4 bases from V and 3 bases from J; bases unmatched to any gene: 6. CDR3 residues: CAWTIGTGGTDTQYF. The CDR3 region has the DNA TGTGCCTGGACGATCGGGACAGGGGGAACAGATACGCAGTATTTT.

This chain uses TRBV4-3 with TRBJ2-5, with D hard to call. From germline, CDR1 is LGHNA and CDR2 YSLEER. The CDR3 is made up of 15 amino acids. The V gene lost 4 bases and the J gene lost 3 bases, with 15 bases spanning the gap. The CDR3 region is CASSPVRGIEETQYF. The CDR3, as DNA: TGCGCCAGCAGCCCTGTCCGCGGCATCGAAGAGACCCAGTACTTC.

DNA of the CDR3: TGTGCCAGCAGTGAATCCCCGACAGGGGGAACGCGCCAGCATTTT. This codes for CASSESPTGGTRQHF. This sequence joins TRBV2 and TRBJ1-5; TRBD1 matches at 9 bases. CDR1 SNHLY and CDR2 FYNNEI come from the germline V gene. This CDR3 has 15 residues. V lost 2 bases to trimming and J lost 12 bases; unmatched junction nucleotides: 11.

The chain employs TRBV30 and TRBJ2-5, with 9 bases aligning to TRBD2. The CDR3 is 17 amino acids. With 2 bases clipped from V and 5 bases from J, the junction kept 15 bases outside the gene matches. Per germline, CDR1 GTSNPN and CDR2 SVGIG (reference sequence). This CDR3 is CAWSRGGSGGQQETQYF. As DNA, the CDR3 is TGTGCCTGGAGTCGCGGCGGTAGCGGGGGCCAACAGGAGACCCAGTACTTC. Together with reference TRBV30 and TRBJ2-5, the CDR3 gives the full variable domain: SQTIHQWPATLVQPVGSPLSLECTVEGTSNPNLYWYRQAAGRGLQLLFYSVGIGQISSEVPQNLSASRPQDRQFILSSKKLLLSDSGFYLCAWSRGGSGGQQETQYFGPGTRLLVL.

The V and J genes are TRBV14 and TRBJ1-1; D might be TRBD1 (5 bases). The germline V gene has CDR1 SGHDN and CDR2 FVKESK. With 3 bases removed from V and 5 bases from J, the gap between germline ends came to 19 bases. This CDR3 has 16 residues. CDR3 residues: CASSHPRGRGGTEAFF. The CDR3 DNA reads as TGTGCCAGCAGCCACCCCCGAGGGAGGGGAGGAACTGAAGCTTTCTTT.